The 20 T cell receptor beta chains in this list originate from one sample, sequenced in a study of technical replicates of blood from several donors. TCRdb's table, derived via immunoSEQ multiplex PCR, lists solely in-frame clones and lacks some. The sample has roughly 70,000 clones, about 90% seen once; the top ten hold roughly 0.37%. The sample consisted of T cells isolated from PBMCs. These TCRs come from a human donor in good health.

The chain couples TRBV28 to TRBJ2-7; TRBD1 is a possible D gene (5 bases). Germline V CDR1 and CDR2: MDHEN, SYDVKM. V was shortened by 4 bases and J by 5 bases, with 15 bases between the two germline ends. The length of the CDR3 is 14 residues. This CDR3 reads CASSYYPGKHEQYF. CDR3 DNA: TGTGCCAGCAGTTATTACCCAGGGAAGCACGAGCAGTACTTC.

The chain's CDR3 is CASSVRTVKSTEAFF. In DNA form, the CDR3 reads TGTGCCAGCAGCGTCAGGACAGTTAAGTCGACTGAAGCTTTCTTT. The chain recombines TRBV11-3 with TRBJ1-1; D perhaps matches TRBD1 (6 bases). V was pared by 5 bases and J by 5 bases, with 18 bases between. Germline V CDR1 and CDR2: SGHNT, YENEEA. The CDR3 is 15 amino acids.

The V and J genes are TRBV28 and TRBJ2-3, with a tentative D call TRBD1 (6 bases). This CDR3 has 12 amino acids. Trimming removed 7 bases from V and 4 bases from J, with 9 bases in between. Germline V CDR1 and CDR2: MDHEN, SYDVKM. The chain's CDR3 is CASTWGPDTQYF. The CDR3 region has the DNA TGTGCCAGCACATGGGGGCCAGATACGCAGTATTTT. Filled out from reference TRBV28 and TRBJ2-3, the complete variable domain reads DVKVTQSSRYLVKRTGEKVFLECVQDMDHENMFWYRQDPGLGLRLIYFSYDVKMKEKGDIPEGYSVSREKKERFSLILESASTNQTSMYLCASTWGPDTQYFGPGTRLTVL.

This clone was counted once. This chain uses TRBV30 with TRBJ2-3, with 9 positions matching TRBD2. This CDR3 is 15 amino acids long. Germline lookup yields CDR1 GTSNPN and CDR2 SVGIG (reference sequence). Losses at the gene ends were 0 bases for V and 7 bases for J; bases not matched to a gene: 8. The CDR3 is CAWSVLGGGGHTQYF. As DNA, the CDR3 is TGTGCCTGGAGTGTACTGGGCGGGGGGGGGCATACGCAGTATTTT.

This clone was recorded only once. This chain uses TRBV23-1 with TRBJ2-4; 9 bases line up with TRBD1. TRBV23-1 is an ORF; its function is uncertain. The CDR3 is made up of 17 amino acids. V shed 9 bases, J shed 4 bases, and the junction held 16 bases outside the gene matches. CDR3 nucleotide sequence: TGCGCCAGACCGCAAGTACTTGTACAGGGGGCGAAAAACATTCAGTACTTC. It translates to CARPQVLVQGAKNIQYF.

This clone was seen just once. The genes are TRBV2 and TRBJ2-7; TRBD1 agrees at 8 bases. V gave up 3 bases and J gave up 5 bases; unmatched junction bases: 6. The CDR3 spans 14 residues. Per the germline V gene, CDR1 is SNHLY and CDR2 is FYNNEI. CDR3 amino acids: CASSEARGPNEQYF. Written as DNA, the CDR3 is TGTGCCAGCAGTGAGGCCAGGGGGCCTAACGAGCAGTACTTC.

The rearrangement uses TRBV19 and TRBJ1-3, with 10 nucleotides matching TRBD1. V was clipped by 8 bases and J by 4 bases; unmatched bases: 2. The V gene's germline CDR1 is LNHDA and CDR2 SQIVND (reference sequence). CDR3 length: 13 residues. For the CDR3, the DNA is TGTGCCAGTCGACAGGGGGCCGGAAACACCATATATTTT. Its translation is CASRQGAGNTIYF.

The rearrangement links TRBV7-2 to TRBJ2-7, with a possible D match to TRBD2 (5 bases). Germline CDR1 SGHTA, CDR2 FQGNSA. The CDR3 length is 14 residues. The V end was cut by 5 bases, the J end by 3 bases, with 14 bases between. This CDR3 is CASSLQRKGYEQYF. In nucleotides, the CDR3 is TGTGCCAGCAGCCTCCAGCGGAAGGGCTACGAGCAGTACTTC.

This chain's CDR3 is CAWSVRLAGYEQYF. The CDR3, as DNA: TGTGCCTGGAGTGTACGGCTAGCGGGTTACGAGCAGTACTTC. The rearrangement uses TRBV30 and TRBJ2-7; 8 nucleotides match TRBD2. Looked up from germline, CDR1 is GTSNPN and CDR2 is SVGIG (reference sequence). V shed 0 bases, J shed 4 bases, and the junction held 5 bases outside the gene matches. The CDR3 contains 14 residues.

The chain uses TRBV4-1 and TRBJ2-7; 11 bases line up with TRBD2. The germline gives CDR1 MGHRA, CDR2 YSYEKL. Trimming cost V 0 bases and J 6 bases; bases outside gene matches: 10. The length of the CDR3 is 17 residues. CDR3 bases: TGCGCCAGCAGCCAAGATTGGCTAGCGGGAGGTCAAGGCGAGCAGTACTTC. This codes for CASSQDWLAGGQGEQYF.

There are a few counts of this clone. J is TRBJ1-1 and V is TRBV6-1; D is unclear. Trimming removed 6 bases at V and 1 base at J, with 9 bases between. Germline-derived CDR1 and CDR2 are MNHNS and SASEGT. The CDR3 sequence is 13 residues long. CDR3 sequence (DNA): TGTGCCAGCAGCACAGTTCAGAACACTGAAGCTTTCTTT. Its translation: CASSTVQNTEAFF.

This chain uses TRBV29-1 with TRBJ2-7; D may be TRBD1 (5 bases). Trimming took 2 bases from V and 2 from J, leaving 13 bases between them. CDR1 is SQVTM and CDR2 is ANQGSEA in the germline V gene. This CDR3 region has 14 residues. CDR3 in DNA: TGCAGCGTTGAAAGCAGGGTGGGGACCTACGAGCAGTACTTC. This encodes CSVESRVGTYEQYF.

The count of this clone is one. This chain links TRBV6-1 with TRBJ2-1; perhaps TRBD2 as D (5 bases). Germline values: CDR1 MNHNS, CDR2 SASEGT. Deletions cut 3 bases from V and 5 bases from J, with 17 bases between. The CDR3 length is 16 residues. The CDR3 DNA is TGTGCCAGCAGTGACGAGGGCCAACACGGCCACAATGAGCAGTTCTTC. Its translation is CASSDEGQHGHNEQFF.

CDR3 sequence reads: CASTPRAGEQFF. In nucleotides, the CDR3 is TGTGCCAGCACCCCCAGGGCTGGGGAGCAGTTCTTC. The chain recombines TRBV14 with TRBJ2-1, with D maybe TRBD1 (5 bases). This CDR3 is built from 12 residues. Germline-derived CDR1 and CDR2 are SGHDN and FVKESK. Trimming removed 7 bases at V and 10 bases at J, with 14 bases between.

The rearrangement links TRBV25-1 to TRBJ1-6; 11 bases align to TRBD1. CDR3 length: 15 amino acids. V dropped 6 bases and J dropped 6; count of bases not matched to a gene: 4. Germline values: CDR1 MGHDK, CDR2 SYGVNS. This chain's CDR3 is CASRPGTGGNSPLHF. CDR3 in DNA: TGTGCCAGCAGACCCGGGACAGGGGGTAATTCACCCCTCCACTTT.

The table lists this clone with a count of one. The J gene is TRBJ1-2, the V gene TRBV29-1, with D possibly TRBD1 on 6 matching bases. V shed 4 bases and J shed 6 bases, with 18 bases lying between them. The V gene's germline CDR1 is SQVTM and CDR2 ANQGSEA. CDR3 length equals 14 residues. The CDR3 nucleotides are TGCAGCGTTGCTATTGTCAGGGGTGGGGATGGCTACACCTTC. It is translated as CSVAIVRGGDGYTF.

This rearrangement joins TRBV28 to TRBJ2-3; D may be TRBD2 (7 bases). V lost 8 bases and J lost 2, with 17 bases in between. This CDR3 region has 15 residues. Germline CDR1 reads MDHEN; CDR2 reads SYDVKM. The chain's CDR3 is CASHWGRELTDTQYF. DNA for the CDR3: TGTGCCAGCCACTGGGGGCGGGAGCTCACAGATACGCAGTATTTT.

This clone was counted between two and nine times. The V call is TRBV2, the J call TRBJ1-1; maybe TRBD1 (6 bases). V was trimmed by 10 bases and J by 4 bases, leaving 13 bases between them. Germline V gene lookup returns CDR1 SNHLY and CDR2 FYNNEI. This CDR3 contains 12 residues. Here the CDR3 DNA reads TGTGCCACCATCCCCAGGGGCACTGAAGCTTTCTTT. Its translation is CATIPRGTEAFF.

This chain connects TRBV4-1 to TRBJ2-2; D is unresolved. CDR1 is MGHRA and CDR2 is YSYEKL in the germline V gene. The CDR3 has 16 residues. Trimming removed 4 bases at V and 2 bases at J, with 14 bases between. CDR3 in amino acids: CASSRVFLRNTGELFF. The CDR3 nucleotides are TGCGCCAGCAGCCGAGTTTTTTTGAGAAACACCGGGGAGCTGTTTTTT.

V gene TRBV6-6 combines with J gene TRBJ2-3; D unresolved. The CDR3 is 12 residues long. V was pared by 5 bases and J by 2 bases, with 5 bases between. Germline V gives CDR1 MNHNY, CDR2 SVGAGI (reference sequence). The CDR3 DNA sequence: TGTGCCAGCAGTCCCTCCACAGATACGCAGTATTTT. It encodes CASSPSTDTQYF.